This TCR beta chain was observed in a study of OX40 agonist ivuxolimab in advanced cancers. The germline V and J ends were trimmed by 5 bases and 6 bases, with 17 bases remaining between them. The CDR3 has 15 residues. Per germline, CDR1 MNHEY and CDR2 SMNVEV (reference sequence). The assay was immunoSEQ multiplex PCR, and TCRdb's table has in-frame clones only and misses some. The sample includes about 78,000 clones, about 80% of them seen just once. The material was CD4+ or CD8+ T cells sorted from blood, obtained in a trial of the OX40 agonist ivuxolimab. This sequence joins TRBV27 and TRBJ2-1, with D perhaps matching TRBD1 or TRBD2 (7 bases each). The receptor was derived from an adult with an advanced solid tumor such as melanoma, head and neck, liver or kidney cancer. CDR3 protein: CASSTNRGGSNEQFF. CDR3 sequence (DNA): TGTGCCAGCAGTACGAACAGGGGAGGGTCCAATGAGCAGTTCTTC.